The 27 T cell receptor beta chains below all came from one sample that was sequenced in a study of blood T cell repertoires in COVID-19 (TCRdb year 2020). Library construction relied on the immunoSEQ multiplex PCR assay. TCRdb re-hosts the immuneACCESS table, in-frame sequences only. Its copies lack some clones; in the studies checked, an unresolved V gene accounts for under half of them, and the cause for the rest is not known. The table for this sample lists 150,000 or so clones; about 80% of them were counted only once. Jointly, the top ten make up around 0.62% of the sample. The sample was peripheral blood. These receptors were collected from a man between 60 and 75 years old with acute or convalescent COVID-19.

J is TRBJ2-1 and V is TRBV11-2, with D perhaps matching TRBD2 (6 bases). Germline CDR1 and CDR2: SGHAT and FQNNGV. Trimming removed 1 base at V and 10 bases at J, with 17 bases between. There are 15 residues in the CDR3. The CDR3 sequence: CASSLAPGVNSEQFF. CDR3 in DNA: TGTGCCAGCAGCTTAGCCCCGGGGGTAAATTCGGAGCAGTTCTTC. Using reference TRBV11-2 and TRBJ2-1 for the parts outside the CDR3, the full variable domain is EAGVAQSPRYKIIEKRQSVAFWCNPISGHATLYWYQQILGQGPKLLIQFQNNGVVDDSQLPKDRFSAERLKGVDSTLKIQPAKLEDSAVYLCASSLAPGVNSEQFFGPGTRLTVL.

The J gene is TRBJ2-3, the V gene TRBV5-1; 8 bases are a match to TRBD2. The CDR3 has 16 amino acids. From germline, CDR1 is SGHRS and CDR2 YFSETQ. V trimming: 0 bases; J trimming: 1 base; junction bases outside the gene matches: 4. The CDR3 bases are TGCGCCAGCAGCTTGGAGCCTAGCGGGCGCACAGATACGCAGTATTTT. It is translated as CASSLEPSGRTDTQYF.

This chain connects TRBV5-6 to TRBJ1-6; 7 bases fit TRBD1. This CDR3 is built from 14 residues. CDR1 SGHDT and CDR2 YYEEEE come from the germline V gene. The junction had 3 bases not matched to a gene; V was cut back by 4 bases and J by 5 bases. The CDR3 region is CASSLGTDNSPLHF. The DNA for the CDR3 is TGTGCCAGCAGCCTCGGGACAGATAATTCACCCCTCCACTTT.

The chain joins TRBV4-1 to TRBJ2-1, with a weak D call TRBD1 (5 bases). With 2 bases removed from V and 0 bases from J, the gap between germline ends came to 8 bases. This CDR3 is 15 amino acids long. Germline values: CDR1 MGHRA, CDR2 YSYEKL. The DNA of the CDR3 is TGCGCCAGCAGCCAAAATAGGGGCTCCTACAATGAGCAGTTCTTC. This sequence encodes CASSQNRGSYNEQFF.

The V and J genes are TRBV12-5 and TRBJ2-7; 9 nucleotides align to TRBD1. The CDR3 is 14 amino acids. Germline trimming cut 1 base from V and 4 bases from J; bases unmatched to any gene: 2. The germline V gene has CDR1 LGHNT and CDR2 FRNRAP. CDR3 nucleotides: TGTGCTAGTGGTTTGGGGGGGACAGGGTACGAGCAGTACTTC. It is translated as CASGLGGTGYEQYF.

The chain links TRBV21-1 to TRBJ1-5; the DNA was not compared with TRBD1, the D call given in the table. TRBV21-1 is shown as a pseudogene. The CDR3 length is 16 residues. CDR3 sequence reads: CASSKKEQGKYQPQHF. As DNA, the CDR3 is TGTGCCAGCAGCAAAAAGGAGCAGGGAAAGTATCAGCCCCAGCATTTT.

This chain connects TRBV6-5 to TRBJ2-1; 8 bases agree with TRBD2. Trimming removed 2 bases from V and 6 bases from J; junction bases left unmatched: 0. Germline CDR1 is MNHEY and CDR2 is SVGAGI. The CDR3 spans 13 residues. The CDR3 sequence is CASSYGTSNEQFF. The CDR3 DNA is TGTGCCAGCAGTTACGGGACTAGCAATGAGCAGTTCTTC.

The chain links TRBV24-1 to TRBJ2-1; 9 bases line up with TRBD2. CDR3 length equals 13 residues. Germline-derived CDR1 and CDR2 are KGHDR and SFDVKD. V dropped 7 bases and J dropped 6; count of bases not matched to a gene: 3. The CDR3 region is CATSSSGVNEQFF. CDR3 bases: TGTGCCACCAGCTCTAGCGGGGTCAATGAGCAGTTCTTC.

The chain employs TRBV18 and TRBJ2-3; possibly TRBD1 for D (5 bases). Germline assignment: CDR1 KGHSH and CDR2 LQKENI. V was trimmed by 4 bases and J by 2 bases, leaving 13 bases between them. The CDR3 sequence is 15 residues long. Written as DNA, the CDR3 is TGTGCCAGCTCACAGGTCAGGGCGTTCACAGATACGCAGTATTTT. Translation: CASSQVRAFTDTQYF.

The J gene is TRBJ1-1, the V gene TRBV28; 7 nucleotides align to TRBD1. V shed 1 base, J shed 1 base, and the junction held 9 bases outside the gene matches. From germline, CDR1 is MDHEN and CDR2 SYDVKM. The CDR3 extends over 17 amino acids. The CDR3 here is CASSLSRWGQRNTEAFF. The CDR3 DNA is TGTGCCAGCAGTTTATCGCGTTGGGGACAGAGGAACACTGAAGCTTTCTTT.

The rearrangement links TRBV7-6 to TRBJ2-3, with D possibly being TRBD1 (5 bases). This CDR3 is 14 amino acids long. V lost 1 base, J lost 7 bases, and 12 bases lay in between. The V gene's germline CDR1 is SGHVS and CDR2 FNYEAQ. CDR3 nucleotides: TGTGCCAGCAGCTTAGATAGACAGACAAATACGCAGTATTTT. This translates into CASSLDRQTNTQYF.

As to this clone: One end of the junction is discordant with germline, which a read error may explain. The rearrangement links TRBV2 to TRBJ2-7; D is unclear. Germline assignment: CDR1 SNHLY and CDR2 FYNNEI. The CDR3 is 13 amino acids. The CDR3 DNA follows: TGTGCCAGCAGTGAGGGCAAATCCTACGAGCAGTGCTTC. Translation gives CASSEGKSYEQCF. The full variable domain, completed using reference TRBV2 and TRBJ2-7, is EPEVTQTPSHQVTQMGQEVILRCVPISNHLYFYWYRQILGQKVEFLVSFYNNEISEKSEIFDDQFSVERPDGSNFTLKIRSTKLEDSAMYFCASSEGKSYEQCFGPGTRLTVT.

This clone was detected only once. This chain uses TRBV7-8 with TRBJ2-7, with D perhaps TRBD1 (5 bases). CDR3 length: 15 amino acids. V lost 1 base to trimming and J lost 7 bases, with 17 bases between them. From germline, CDR1 is SGHVS and CDR2 FQNEAQ. As DNA, the CDR3 is TGTGCCAGCAGCTTAGATGGCGCAGGGTCAGGGGAGCAGTACTTC. It is translated as CASSLDGAGSGEQYF.

In nucleotides, the CDR3 is TGTGCCAGCAGCCATTACGGGCGGGGGGCTGGTGAAGCTTTCTTT. It specifies CASSHYGRGAGEAFF. The chain is built from TRBV3-1 (or the pseudogene TRBV3-2) and TRBJ1-1; D is possibly TRBD1 (6 bases). V dropped 3 bases and J dropped 7 bases, with 18 bases sitting between them. Germline CDR1 and CDR2: LGHDT and YNNKEL (reference sequence). The CDR3 sequence is 15 residues long.

This chain connects TRBV6-5 to TRBJ2-6; 8 bases are shared with TRBD2. The germline V gene has CDR1 MNHEY and CDR2 SVGAGI. This CDR3 is built from 15 residues. Unmatched junction bases numbered 3, after V lost 6 bases and J lost 2 bases. The CDR3 here is CASRTGGTGANVLTF. CDR3 nucleotides: TGTGCCAGCAGAACGGGAGGGACTGGGGCCAACGTCCTGACTTTC.

The chain joins TRBV2 to TRBJ1-2; 7 bases are a match to TRBD1. Germline lookup yields CDR1 SNHLY and CDR2 FYNNEI. This CDR3 contains 12 residues. J gave up 4 bases and V 6 bases, and 2 bases lay outside the gene matches. DNA of the CDR3: TGTGCCAGCAGGAGGACAGGCTATGGCTACACCTTC. Translated: CASRRTGYGYTF.

The chain links TRBV4-1 to TRBJ2-1; D gene uncertain. CDR1 and CDR2 from the germline V gene are MGHRA and YSYEKL. The V end lost 3 bases, the J end lost 8 bases, and 11 bases lay between the germline ends. The CDR3 sequence is 13 residues long. The CDR3 bases are TGCGCCAGCAGCCACCCACGAAGCGATGAGCAGTTCTTC. Translation gives CASSHPRSDEQFF.

The CDR3 loop is CAWSRTGGGGYTF. The CDR3 nucleotides read TGTGCCTGGAGTAGGACAGGGGGCGGGGGCTACACCTTC. The chain is built from TRBV30 and TRBJ1-2; 11 bases line up with TRBD1. This CDR3 contains 13 residues. Trimming took 2 bases from V and 8 from J; bases not matched to a gene: 4. Per germline, CDR1 GTSNPN and CDR2 SVGIG (reference sequence).

The chain carries TRBV6-5 and TRBJ2-7; TRBD1 matches 8 bases. This CDR3 has 11 amino acids. J was trimmed by 9 bases and V by 7 bases; bases with no gene match: 5. Germline V gives CDR1 MNHEY, CDR2 SVGAGI. The CDR3 reads CASTPGGWQYF. CDR3 nucleotide sequence: TGTGCCAGCACTCCAGGGGGCTGGCAGTACTTC.

This sequence joins TRBV6-1 and TRBJ2-7; 8 bases match TRBD1. After removal of 2 bases from V and 7 bases from J, the junction contained 4 bases not matched to a gene. Looked up from germline, CDR1 is MNHNS and CDR2 is SASEGT. The CDR3 has 13 amino acids. The CDR3 nucleotides read TGTGCCAGCAGTGAATATGGACAGGGAGAGCAGTACTTC. It codes for CASSEYGQGEQYF.

The chain joins TRBV7-2 to TRBJ2-1, with 11 bases that match TRBD2. Germline V gene sequence: CDR1 SGHTA, CDR2 FQGNSA. V lost 5 bases and J lost 9; bases outside the gene matches: 12. The CDR3 extends over 16 amino acids. CDR3 sequence reads: CASSLTLAGGRGEQFF. The CDR3 DNA sequence: TGTGCCAGCAGCCTGACCCTAGCGGGGGGCCGGGGTGAGCAGTTCTTC.

This clone was counted between two and nine times. The chain recombines TRBV7-2 with TRBJ2-1; D not resolved. The CDR3 extends over 11 amino acids. Germline assignment: CDR1 SGHTA and CDR2 FQGNSA. V lost 5 bases and J lost 4, with 3 bases in between. CDR3 DNA: TGTGCCAGCAGCCCTTACAATGAGCAGTTCTTC. It encodes CASSPYNEQFF.

This clone was recorded a few times. The J gene is TRBJ2-3, the V gene TRBV7-6, with TRBD1 identical over 7 bases. The CDR3 consists of 15 residues. Germline V lookup: CDR1 SGHVS, CDR2 FNYEAQ. The junction had 6 bases not matched to a gene; V was cut back by 5 bases and J by 1 base. The CDR3 bases are TGTGCCAGCAGCCCCGGGACAGTGCGCACAGATACGCAGTATTTT. Protein product: CASSPGTVRTDTQYF.

The V and J genes are TRBV5-1 and TRBJ2-2, with unresolved D. In germline, CDR1 is SGHRS, CDR2 YFSETQ. Trimming left V 0 bases short and J 4 bases short, with 7 bases between. This CDR3 is 14 amino acids long. CDR3 sequence (DNA): TGCGCCAGCAGCTTGGGGCCACCCACCGGGGAGCTGTTTTTT. Amino acid sequence: CASSLGPPTGELFF.

The chain uses TRBV11-2 and TRBJ2-7; 12 nucleotides agree with TRBD2. J was trimmed by 7 bases and V by 5 bases; bases with no gene match: 12. This CDR3 comprises 16 residues. CDR1 and CDR2 from the germline V gene are SGHAT and FQNNGV. The CDR3 DNA reads as TGTGCCAGCAGCCCAAACCCCGGGACTAGCGGGTCGGAGCAGTACTTC. Its translation: CASSPNPGTSGSEQYF.

The genes are TRBV10-3 and TRBJ1-1; D is possibly TRBD1 (5 bases). The length of the CDR3 is 14 residues. Germline V gene lookup returns CDR1 ENHRY and CDR2 SYGVKD. The ends were cut back, 3 bases at V and 8 bases at J, with 16 bases in the middle. This chain's CDR3 is CAISEQQGRFEAFF. CDR3 nucleotide sequence: TGTGCCATCAGTGAACAGCAGGGTAGATTCGAAGCTTTCTTT.

This clone showed up just a few times. The CDR3 region is CASSLGGGRSFF. The CDR3 DNA is TGTGCCAGCAGCTTGGGGGGCGGGAGGTCGTTCTTC. This sequence joins TRBV6-6 and TRBJ2-1, with 8 nucleotides matching TRBD2. Trimming removed 6 bases from V and 15 bases from J; junction bases left unmatched: 10. Germline assignment: CDR1 MNHNY and CDR2 SVGAGI (reference sequence). The CDR3 is 12 amino acids.